The next 15 T cell receptor beta chains were all read from a single sample in a study of control samples from healthy donors and cancer patients. Assay: immunoSEQ multiplex PCR; the TCRdb copy retains only in-frame clones and omits some. The data show around 140,000 clones, roughly 89% seen once. Source material: blood. The receptors derive from a man younger than 35 in good health.

This clone was detected only once. The chain joins TRBV9 to TRBJ2-6; TRBD1 matches 8 bases. Germline CDR1 reads SGDLS; CDR2 reads YYNGEE. V trimming: 4 bases; J trimming: 0 bases; junction bases outside the gene matches: 6. The CDR3 is made up of 17 amino acids. CDR3 in amino acids: CASSPGQDRSGANVLTF. DNA for the CDR3: TGTGCCAGCAGCCCGGGACAGGACCGCTCTGGGGCCAACGTCCTGACTTTC.

The chain has TRBV27 and TRBJ1-4, with a tentative D call TRBD1 (6 bases). Germline lookup yields CDR1 MNHEY and CDR2 SMNVEV (reference sequence). The CDR3 sequence is 14 residues long. The V end was cut by 4 bases, the J end by 8 bases, with 14 bases between. The CDR3 DNA reads TGTGCCAGCAGTTCTGGGGGGCAAGGAGAAAAACTGTTTTTT. Protein: CASSSGGQGEKLFF.

The V call is TRBV15, the J call TRBJ1-2; the D gene is possibly TRBD1 (6 bases). The V end was cut by 0 bases, the J end by 2 bases, with 10 bases between. The CDR3 has 15 amino acids. The germline CDR1 and CDR2 sequences are LNHNV and YYDKDF (reference sequence). The CDR3 region is CATSRDRGTNYGYTF. The CDR3 DNA reads as TGTGCCACCAGCAGAGATCGGGGGACAAACTATGGCTACACCTTC.

V usage is TRBV5-1 and J usage is TRBJ2-1, with 10 bases aligning to TRBD1. This CDR3 has 15 residues. The V gene end was trimmed by 4 bases and the J gene end by 4 bases; junction bases not matched to a gene: 5. Germline-derived CDR1 and CDR2 are SGHRS and YFSETQ. CDR3 protein: CASSIDRGPYNEQFF. CDR3 bases: TGCGCCAGCAGCATCGACAGGGGGCCATACAATGAGCAGTTCTTC.

The chain employs TRBV15 and TRBJ2-4; TRBD1 matches 9 bases. V lost 4 bases to trimming and J lost 0 bases; unmatched junction nucleotides: 4. Germline CDR1 and CDR2: LNHNV and YYDKDF (reference sequence). The CDR3 extends over 16 amino acids. CDR3 DNA: TGTGCCACCAGCACGACAGGGGGATTAGCCAAAAACATTCAGTACTTC. This encodes CATSTTGGLAKNIQYF.

V and J are TRBV3-1 (or the pseudogene TRBV3-2) and TRBJ2-1, with D possibly TRBD1 on 6 matching bases. Germline CDR1 and CDR2: LGHDT and YNNKEL (reference sequence). Trimming pared 2 bases from V and 7 bases from J, leaving 12 bases between. This CDR3 is built from 14 residues. This chain's CDR3 is CASSQPPGQNEQFF. Written as DNA, the CDR3 is TGTGCCAGCAGCCAACCCCCTGGACAGAATGAGCAGTTCTTC.

With respect to this clone: The sample carries other DNA sequences with the same CDR3. The V call is TRBV18, the J call TRBJ1-1, with 7 bases fitting TRBD1. Per the germline V gene, CDR1 is KGHSH and CDR2 is LQKENI. The junction had 0 bases not matched to a gene; V was cut back by 4 bases and J by 1 base. The length of the CDR3 is 13 residues. Written as DNA, the CDR3 is TGTGCCAGCTCACGACAGGGGAACACTGAAGCTTTCTTT. Residues: CASSRQGNTEAFF. The full variable domain, its missing parts supplied by reference TRBV18 and TRBJ1-1, is NAGVMQNPRHLVRRRGQEARLRCSPMKGHSHVYWYRQLPEEGLKFMVYLQKENIIDESGMPKERFSAEFPKEGPSILRIQQVVRGDSAAYFCASSRQGNTEAFFGQGTRLTVV.

The chain carries TRBV4-3 and TRBJ1-3, with D perhaps matching TRBD1 (6 bases). Trimming removed 2 bases from V and 6 bases from J, with 11 bases in between. Looked up from germline, CDR1 is LGHNA and CDR2 is YSLEER. This CDR3 has 14 amino acids. The CDR3 DNA reads TGCGCCAGCAGCCAAACCACAGGGATAAACACCATATATTTT. Encoded protein: CASSQTTGINTIYF.

The chain joins TRBV15 to TRBJ2-4, with 9 bases fitting TRBD1. Trimming at V came to 6 bases and at J to 4 bases, leaving 10 bases not matched to a gene. Germline-derived CDR1 and CDR2 are LNHNV and YYDKDF (reference sequence). The CDR3 loop spans 16 amino acids. This CDR3 reads CATRIGTGGEKNIQYF. The CDR3 DNA follows: TGTGCCACCAGAATAGGAACAGGGGGCGAGAAAAACATTCAGTACTTC. The full variable domain, completed using reference TRBV15 and TRBJ2-4, is DAMVIQNPRYQVTQFGKPVTLSCSQTLNHNVMYWYQQKSSQAPKLLFHYYDKDFNNEADTPDNFQSRRPNTSFCFLDIRSPGLGDTAMYLCATRIGTGGEKNIQYFGAGTRLSVL.

This chain links TRBV27 with TRBJ2-7, with 11 bases identical to TRBD1. The germline gives CDR1 MNHEY, CDR2 SMNVEV (reference sequence). This CDR3 has 15 residues. Trimming took 0 bases from V and 3 from J; bases not matched to a gene: 1. The CDR3 bases are TGTGCCAGCAGTTTATCCGGGACAGGGGGCTACGAGCAGTACTTC. This encodes CASSLSGTGGYEQYF.

The chain carries TRBV5-1 and TRBJ2-3; the D gene is possibly TRBD1 (6 bases). The CDR3 extends over 15 amino acids. Germline assignment: CDR1 SGHRS and CDR2 YFSETQ. Trimming removed 4 bases from V and 1 base from J, with 13 bases in between. This CDR3 is CASSVQGEGTDTQYF. DNA for the CDR3: TGCGCCAGCAGCGTACAGGGTGAGGGCACAGATACGCAGTATTTT. The entire variable domain, with the rest obtained from reference TRBV5-1 and TRBJ2-3, is as follows: KAGVTQTPRYLIKTRGQQVTLSCSPISGHRSVSWYQQTPGQGLQFLFEYFSETQRNKGNFPGRFSGRQFSNSRSEMNVSTLELGDSALYLCASSVQGEGTDTQYFGPGTRLTVL.

The chain joins TRBV13 to TRBJ1-1; 7 positions match TRBD1. This CDR3 is 15 amino acids long. Losses at the gene ends were 5 bases for V and 2 bases for J; bases not matched to a gene: 8. Germline loops: CDR1 PRHDT, CDR2 FYEKMQ (reference sequence). The DNA for the CDR3 is TGTGCCAGCAGCGCCCCCCGGGACAGTAACACTGAAGCTTTCTTT. It codes for CASSAPRDSNTEAFF.

The chain employs TRBV5-1 and TRBJ1-4, with D possibly matching TRBD1 (5 bases). CDR1 SGHRS and CDR2 YFSETQ come from the germline V gene. Trimming took 0 bases from V and 7 from J, leaving 13 bases between them. The CDR3 loop spans 15 amino acids. As DNA, the CDR3 is TGCGCCAGCAGCTTGGTGCTAGGGGCGCCTGAAAAACTGTTTTTT. Residues: CASSLVLGAPEKLFF.

This chain joins TRBV5-1 and TRBJ1-3; D not certain. Deletions cut 6 bases from V and 3 bases from J, with 7 bases between. Germline V gene sequence: CDR1 SGHRS, CDR2 YFSETQ. The CDR3 length is 12 residues. CDR3 residues: CASTAGGNTIYF. CDR3 nucleotide sequence: TGCGCCAGCACCGCAGGTGGAAACACCATATATTTT.

The chain is built from TRBV7-8 and TRBJ2-5; the match to TRBD2 covers 10 bases. Trimming at V came to 1 base and at J to 5 bases, leaving 4 bases not matched to a gene. Germline V gene data show CDR1 as SGHVS and CDR2 as FQNEAQ. The CDR3 is made up of 15 amino acids. The CDR3 DNA follows: TGTGCCAGCAGCTTAGTAGCGGGGGGACGGGAGACCCAGTACTTC. It translates to CASSLVAGGRETQYF.